The 25 T cell receptor beta chains below were found in one sample sequenced in a study of T cells in Graves' hyperthyroidism and ophthalmopathy. RNA transcripts were the template for amplifying TCR beta CDR3 regions. First-round RT-PCR targeting the TCR CDR3 was performed with the HTBI primer set. TCRdb reprocessed the multiplex PCR reads via MiXCR and lists one record per CDR3 protein. Found here are 750,000 to 900,000 distinct CDR3 sequences, about two fifths of them singletons; the top ten hold over 8%. Sequenced input: blood. These receptors were taken from a man aged 18 to 29 with Graves' hyperthyroidism.

The genes are TRBV25-1 and TRBJ2-5, with 11 bases lining up with TRBD2. After removal of 8 bases from V and 8 bases from J, the junction contained 7 bases not matched to a gene. Germline V gives CDR1 MGHDK, CDR2 SYGVNS. The CDR3 totals 13 residues. DNA of the CDR3: TGTGCCAGCTCTAGCGGGAGGTCGAAAACCCAGTACTTC. Translating it yields CASSSGRSKTQYF.

V gene TRBV19 combines with J gene TRBJ1-6; D is ambiguous. CDR1 is LNHDA, CDR2 SQIVND, per germline (reference sequence). V lost 8 bases to trimming and J lost 7 bases, with 15 bases between them. The CDR3 runs to 14 residues. The DNA of the CDR3 is TGTGCCAGTTCAAGTCTTAGCGGGAATTCACCCCTCCACTTT. Translated, it gives CASSSLSGNSPLHF.

The genes are TRBV29-1 and TRBJ2-7; D gene uncertain. The length of the CDR3 is 11 residues. Germline V gene sequence: CDR1 SQVTM, CDR2 ANQGSEA. Between the trimmed V and J ends, which lost 5 bases and 1 base, there was a span of 6 bases. The CDR3 coding sequence is TGCAGCGTTAGCAGATCCTACGAGCAGTACTTC. Translation: CSVSRSYEQYF.

Comment on this clonotype: An end of the junction differs from the germline gene, which may be a read error. The V call is TRBV7-9, the J call TRBJ2-7, with TRBD1 matching over 12 bases. This CDR3 has 16 residues. Germline CDR1 and CDR2: SEHNR and FQNEAQ (reference sequence). CDR3: CASSRGDRGHTGELYF. The CDR3 nucleotides are TGTGCCAGCAGCCGGGGGGACAGGGGGCACACCGGGGAGCTGTACTTC.

This clonotype was observed at least ten times. The chain uses TRBV25-1 and TRBJ1-1; D remains ambiguous. CDR1 MGHDK and CDR2 SYGVNS come from the germline V gene. The germline V and J ends were trimmed by 6 bases and 10 bases, with 18 bases remaining between them. CDR3 length equals 13 residues. CDR3 in amino acids: CASSLKGGRAAFF. Written as DNA, the CDR3 is TGTGCCAGCAGCCTCAAGGGAGGGAGGGCAGCTTTCTTT.

This clonotype was observed many times. This sequence joins TRBV7-9 and TRBJ2-2; D could derive from TRBD1 or TRBD2 (5 bases each). Germline V lookup: CDR1 SEHNR, CDR2 FQNEAQ (reference sequence). The germline V and J ends were trimmed by 0 bases and 4 bases, with 15 bases remaining between them. CDR3 size: 17 residues. The CDR3 nucleotides read TGTGCCAGCAGCTTAGCGTACGGGACGGACCTCACCGGGGAGCTGTTTTTT. Translated: CASSLAYGTDLTGELFF.

The J gene is TRBJ1-1, the V gene TRBV12-3 or TRBV12-4, with D unclear. The V gene lost 1 base and the J gene lost 4 bases, with 10 bases spanning the gap. The CDR3 consists of 14 residues. The CDR3 protein is CASSLGMMATEAFF. The DNA for the CDR3 is TGTGCCAGCAGTTTAGGAATGATGGCCACTGAAGCTTTCTTT.

Concerning this clonotype: A much larger clone lies a single base off, so this may be a read error. The chain couples TRBV10-3 to TRBJ1-2, with D perhaps TRBD1 (6 bases). Per germline, CDR1 ENHRY and CDR2 SYGVKD. This CDR3 is built from 12 residues. The CDR3 loop reads CATETGPRISIF. CDR3 nucleotides: TGTGCCACCGAGACAGGTCCCCGGATATCGATCTTC.

This chain uses TRBV20-1 with TRBJ2-5, with TRBD1 identical over 11 bases. Germline-derived CDR1 and CDR2 are DFQATT and SNEGSKA (reference sequence). The junction had 11 bases not matched to a gene; V was cut back by 5 bases and J by 6 bases. This CDR3 has 15 amino acids. CDR3 sequence (DNA): TGCAGTGCTTTGGTTGGACAGGGGGCTTGGAAGACCCAGTACTTC. Encoded protein: CSALVGQGAWKTQYF.

The chain joins TRBV25-1 to TRBJ2-2; D perhaps matches TRBD2 (5 bases). Trimming took off 9 bases at V and 4 bases at J, with 12 bases between the two ends. The CDR3 is 13 residues long. CDR1 and CDR2 from the germline V gene are MGHDK and SYGVNS. The CDR3 spells CARRASRTGELFF. For the CDR3, the DNA is TGTGCCAGGAGGGCCAGCCGCACCGGGGAGCTGTTTTTT.

This clonotype has a count of ten or more. The chain is built from TRBV19 and TRBJ1-1; D possibly corresponds to TRBD1 (5 bases). CDR1 is LNHDA and CDR2 is SQIVND in the germline V gene (reference sequence). Trimming took 6 bases from V and 1 from J, leaving 6 bases between them. This CDR3 has 12 amino acids. In DNA form, the CDR3 reads TGTGCCAGTAGACAGGAGAACACTGAAGCTTTCTTT. It yields the protein CASRQENTEAFF.

This clonotype was seen a few times. The chain combines TRBV9 with TRBJ2-2; no clear D. The V end lost 4 bases, the J end lost 1 base, and 8 bases lay between the germline ends. Germline V gene data show CDR1 as SGDLS and CDR2 as YYNGEE. The CDR3 totals 14 residues. The CDR3 loop is CASSTERNTGELFF. In DNA, the CDR3 is TGTGCCAGCAGCACCGAGCGGAACACCGGGGAGCTGTTTTTT. The whole variable domain, filled in from reference TRBV9 and TRBJ2-2, reads DSGVTQTPKHLITATGQRVTLRCSPRSGDLSVYWYQQSLDQGLQFLIQYYNGEERAKGNILERFSAQQFPDLHSELNLSSLELGDSALYFCASSTERNTGELFFGEGSRLTVL.

Comment on this clonotype: At one end the junction does not follow the germline gene, possibly because of a read error. The chain has TRBV7-9 and TRBJ2-2; D is unclear. Germline assignment: CDR1 SEHNR and CDR2 FQNEAQ (reference sequence). The CDR3 totals 16 residues. CDR3 residues: CASSQDNIRNTGELFF. The CDR3, as DNA: TGCGCCAGCAGCCAAGATAACATCAGGAACACCGGGGAGCTGTTTTTT.

This clonotype has just one count. The junction departs from germline at one end; a sequencing error may be responsible. The chain has TRBV29-1 and TRBJ2-5; possibly TRBD1 for D (6 bases). CDR3 size: 16 residues. Germline assignment: CDR1 SQVTM and CDR2 ANQGSEA. CDR3 residues: CSVEDPLGGGQETRYF. CDR3 DNA: TGCAGCGTTGAAGATCCCCTTGGGGGCGGCCAAGAGACCCGGTACTTC.

Of note for this clonotype: A much more abundant neighbour one base away suggests this may be a read error. This rearrangement joins TRBV11-3 to TRBJ1-2; no clear D gene. The length of the CDR3 is 14 residues. V lost 5 bases, J lost 4 bases, and 14 bases lay in between. The germline gives CDR1 SGHNT, CDR2 YENEEA. This CDR3 is CASSAYGSFYGYTF. The CDR3 DNA reads as TGTGCCAGCAGCGCCTACGGATCCTTCTATGGCTACACCTTC.

This clonotype was detected only a few times. The V call is TRBV12-3 or TRBV12-4, the J call TRBJ1-1; D not resolved. This CDR3 is 11 amino acids long. Trimming removed 6 bases at V and 5 bases at J, with 7 bases between. The CDR3: CASRKQTEAFF. CDR3 bases: TGTGCCAGCAGGAAGCAGACTGAAGCTTTCTTT.

The V call is TRBV7-3, the J call TRBJ2-5; TRBD2 agrees at 13 bases. Trimming removed 3 bases from V and 5 bases from J; junction bases left unmatched: 6. This CDR3 spans 16 amino acids. CDR1 and CDR2 (germline): SGHTA, FQGTGA. The CDR3 DNA sequence: TGTGCCAGCAGCTTGGGGACTAGCGGGAAGCAGGAGACCCAGTACTTC. Translated, it gives CASSLGTSGKQETQYF.

Many counts were recorded for this clonotype. The genes are TRBV29-1 and TRBJ2-7, with TRBD1 as a possible D gene (6 bases). CDR1 and CDR2 from the germline V gene are SQVTM and ANQGSEA. V gave up 7 bases and J gave up 2 bases, with 15 bases separating them. This CDR3 has 13 residues. The CDR3 spells CSALLDRTYEQYF. DNA of the CDR3: TGCAGCGCCCTCCTGGACAGAACCTACGAGCAGTACTTC.

This clonotype was counted a few times. This chain uses TRBV2 with TRBJ2-7, with a tentative D call TRBD1 (5 bases). V lost 4 bases and J lost 6, with 19 bases in between. The V gene's germline CDR1 is SNHLY and CDR2 FYNNEI. The CDR3 is 15 amino acids. The CDR3 DNA follows: TGTGCCAGCAGTGCGCGTCGGACACACCGGGCCGAGCAGTACTTC. Protein: CASSARRTHRAEQYF. Drawing the rest from reference TRBV2 and TRBJ2-7, the complete variable domain is EPEVTQTPSHQVTQMGQEVILRCVPISNHLYFYWYRQILGQKVEFLVSFYNNEISEKSEIFDDQFSVERPDGSNFTLKIRSTKLEDSAMYFCASSARRTHRAEQYFGPGTRLTVT.

The chain links TRBV3-1 to TRBJ2-7; no reliable D call. The CDR3 consists of 13 residues. V dropped 2 bases and J dropped 6 bases, with 11 bases sitting between them. Per germline, CDR1 LGHDT and CDR2 YNNKEL (reference sequence). The CDR3 spells CASSQMVAAEQYF. In nucleotides, the CDR3 is TGTGCCAGCAGCCAAATGGTGGCGGCCGAGCAGTACTTC.

The chain combines TRBV5-1 with TRBJ1-2, with 7 bases matching TRBD1. The CDR3 runs to 16 residues. Trimming cost V 0 bases and J 1 base; bases outside gene matches: 6. Germline CDR1 is SGHRS and CDR2 is YFSETQ. CDR3 protein: CASSLANRDSNYGYTF. CDR3 in DNA: TGCGCCAGCAGCTTGGCCAACAGGGACAGTAACTATGGCTACACCTTC.

This clonotype was counted at least ten times. The junction departs from the called germline gene at one end, perhaps through a read error. This chain joins TRBV12-3 or TRBV12-4 and TRBJ1-1; no clear D. The CDR3 spans 13 residues. The CDR3 here is CASSLGMNTEAFF. The CDR3 nucleotides read TGTGCCAGCAGCTTAGGGATGAACACTGAAGCTTTCTTT.

This clonotype was counted only a few times. The chain combines TRBV20-1 with TRBJ1-5; possibly TRBD1 for D (6 bases). The CDR3 covers 16 residues. V gave up 0 bases and J gave up 0 bases, with 12 bases separating them. CDR1 and CDR2 (germline): DFQATT, SNEGSKA (reference sequence). The CDR3: CSAREGGGASNQPQHF. The CDR3 bases are TGCAGTGCTAGAGAAGGGGGAGGGGCTAGCAATCAGCCCCAGCATTTT.

This chain uses TRBV15 with TRBJ2-3; D unclear. V dropped 6 bases and J dropped 6 bases, with 10 bases sitting between them. The CDR3 consists of 12 residues. Per the germline V gene, CDR1 is LNHNV and CDR2 is YYDKDF (reference sequence). Here the CDR3 DNA reads TGTGCCACCAGTAGTACCGGCGATACGCAGTATTTT. It yields the protein CATSSTGDTQYF.

A note on this clonotype: Here the CDR3 omits its conserved ending phenylalanine or tryptophan, so a read error is the likely source. The chain carries TRBV7-2 and TRBJ1-1; possibly TRBD1 for D (5 bases). Germline values: CDR1 SGHTA, CDR2 FQGNSA. The CDR3 sequence is 14 residues long. Trimming removed 4 bases from V and 4 bases from J, with 13 bases in between. CDR3 protein: CASSWDLQATEAFV. CDR3 nucleotides: TGTGCCAGCAGCTGGGACCTTCAAGCCACTGAAGCTTTCGTT.